This paragraph reports one TCR beta chain. Germline V CDR1 and CDR2: KGHSH, LQKENI. The CDR3 totals 16 residues. Trimming removed 3 bases from V and 0 bases from J; junction bases left unmatched: 6. The data stem from a study of blood T cell repertoires in COVID-19. About the study: COVID-19 samples, acute and convalescent, were from the United States, Italy and Spain. Nucleic acid was either cDNA or gDNA, and it came from T cells, B-cell-depleted T cells, or PBMCs.

Original data processing: Reference gene primer amplification yielded estimated nucleated cell counts. Generated by immunoSEQ multiplex PCR, the TCRdb table keeps only in-frame clones and is missing some. D and trimming were read from the DNA, whereas the V and J calls and clone size are those reported in that table. Among 60,000 to 75,000 clones, 75% to 90% were seen once, and the ten largest hold over 9.5%. What was sequenced was peripheral blood. The TCR originated in a human donor in a cohort sampled during active COVID-19. The V and J genes are TRBV18 and TRBJ1-1; 8 bases fit TRBD1. The CDR3: CASSPRDRYMNTEAFF. The CDR3 region has the DNA TGTGCCAGCTCACCCCGGGACAGGTACATGAACACTGAAGCTTTCTTT.